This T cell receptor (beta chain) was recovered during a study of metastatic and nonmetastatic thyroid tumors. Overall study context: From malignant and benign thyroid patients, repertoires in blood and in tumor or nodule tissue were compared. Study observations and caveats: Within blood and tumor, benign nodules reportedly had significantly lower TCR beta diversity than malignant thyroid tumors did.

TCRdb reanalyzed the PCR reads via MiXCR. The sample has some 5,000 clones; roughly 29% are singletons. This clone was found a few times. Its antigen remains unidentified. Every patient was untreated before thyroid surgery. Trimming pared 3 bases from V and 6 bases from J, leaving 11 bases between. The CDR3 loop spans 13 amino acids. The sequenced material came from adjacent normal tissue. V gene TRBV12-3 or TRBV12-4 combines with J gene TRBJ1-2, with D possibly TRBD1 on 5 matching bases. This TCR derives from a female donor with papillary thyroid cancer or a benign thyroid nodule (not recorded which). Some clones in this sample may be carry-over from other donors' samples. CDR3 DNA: TGTGCCAGCAGTTTCTCGGGAGGGGATGGCTACACCTTC. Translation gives CASSFSGGDGYTF.